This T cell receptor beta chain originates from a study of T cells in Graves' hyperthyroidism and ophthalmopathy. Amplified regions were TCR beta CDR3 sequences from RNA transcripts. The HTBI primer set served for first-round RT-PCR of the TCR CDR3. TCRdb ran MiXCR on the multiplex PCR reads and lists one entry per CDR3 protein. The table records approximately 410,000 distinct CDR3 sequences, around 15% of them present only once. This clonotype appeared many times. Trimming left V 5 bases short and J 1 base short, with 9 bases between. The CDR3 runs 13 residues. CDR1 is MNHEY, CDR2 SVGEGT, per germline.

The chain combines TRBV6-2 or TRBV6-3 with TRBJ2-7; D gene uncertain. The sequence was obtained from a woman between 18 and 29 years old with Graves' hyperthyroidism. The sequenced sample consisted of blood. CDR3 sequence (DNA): TGTGCCAGCAGTAGGACCGAGTCCTACGAGCAGTACTTC. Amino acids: CASSRTESYEQYF.